These 19 T cell receptor beta chains were sequenced from one sample in a study of T cells in Graves' hyperthyroidism and ophthalmopathy. From RNA transcripts, TCR beta CDR3 regions were amplified. First-round RT-PCR of the TCR CDR3 relied on the HTBI primer set. One entry per CDR3 protein results from TCRdb running MiXCR on the multiplex PCR reads. The sample includes 450,000 to 700,000 distinct CDR3 sequences, around 46% of them seen just once. Sequencing was done on a sample of peripheral blood or thyroid tissue (not recorded which). The source is an adult woman with Graves' disease, either hyperthyroidism or ophthalmopathy (not recorded which).

At least ten counts were recorded for this clonotype. The chain is built from TRBV12-3 or TRBV12-4 and TRBJ1-5; D call uncertain. V gave up 7 bases and J gave up 4 bases, with 11 bases separating them. The CDR3 runs to 13 residues. The CDR3 DNA sequence: TGTGCCAGCAACATAGACACAAATCAGCCCCAGCATTTT. Amino acids: CASNIDTNQPQHF.

The chain links TRBV10-2 to TRBJ1-6, with TRBD1 matching 11 bases. This CDR3 comprises 16 residues. The V gene's germline CDR1 is WSHSY and CDR2 SAAADI. The trim removed 3 bases at V and 8 bases at J, leaving 6 bases unmatched. The CDR3 DNA sequence: TGCGCCAGCAGTGACGGGACAGGGGGTCCGGATTCACCCCTCCACTTT. Its translation: CASSDGTGGPDSPLHF.

A few counts support this clonotype. V gene TRBV20-1 combines with J gene TRBJ1-2; 12 nucleotides align to TRBD1. V lost 7 bases and J lost 8; bases outside the gene matches: 5. The CDR3 sequence is 12 residues long. CDR1 is DFQATT and CDR2 is SNEGSKA in the germline V gene (reference sequence). The CDR3 here is CSVRDRGLGYTF. The CDR3 region has the DNA TGCAGTGTCCGGGACAGGGGGCTCGGCTACACCTTC.

The genes are TRBV19 and TRBJ2-2, with D perhaps TRBD1 (6 bases). Trimming took 4 bases from V and 3 from J, leaving 9 bases between them. This CDR3 is built from 14 residues. Germline V gene sequence: CDR1 LNHDA, CDR2 SQIVND (reference sequence). The CDR3 sequence: CASSTDRYTGELFF. CDR3 coding DNA: TGTGCCAGTAGTACAGACAGGTACACCGGGGAGCTGTTTTTT.

The chain recombines TRBV7-9 with TRBJ2-5; 7 bases are shared with TRBD1. The CDR3 covers 14 residues. J lost 3 bases, V lost 6 bases, and 7 bases had no gene match. Germline CDR1 and CDR2: SEHNR and FQNEAQ (reference sequence). The chain's CDR3 is CASSSLDREETQYF. The CDR3 DNA reads as TGTGCCAGCAGTTCACTTGACAGGGAAGAGACCCAGTACTTC.

This chain uses TRBV19 with TRBJ1-2; D is possibly TRBD1 (5 bases). Germline CDR1 LNHDA, CDR2 SQIVND (reference sequence). This CDR3 is built from 14 residues. With 5 bases removed from V and 8 bases from J, the gap between germline ends came to 18 bases. The CDR3 here is CASSVPGTPAGYTF. The CDR3 DNA is TGTGCCAGTAGTGTTCCCGGGACTCCCGCGGGCTACACCTTC.

This chain joins TRBV29-1 and TRBJ1-5; 11 bases align to TRBD1. Per the germline V gene, CDR1 is SQVTM and CDR2 is ANQGSEA. This CDR3 is 14 amino acids long. CDR3 in DNA: TGCAGAGATAGCGGGACAGGGGGTTGGCAGCCCCAGCATTTT. Translating it yields CRDSGTGGWQPQHF.

This clonotype came up a few times. J is TRBJ2-2 and V is TRBV6-1; D assignment may be TRBD1 or TRBD2 (5 bases each). The CDR3 contains 17 residues. The V end lost 6 bases, the J end lost 4 bases, and 21 bases lay between the germline ends. Per germline, CDR1 MNHNS and CDR2 SASEGT. For the CDR3, the DNA is TGTGCCAGCAGCCCCGAGGGGCCCGACCGGGGCACCGGGGAGCTGTTTTTT. Translating gives CASSPEGPDRGTGELFF.

In this sample, this clonotype turned up many times. The chain is built from TRBV7-8 and TRBJ2-7, with D possibly matching TRBD2 (5 bases). The CDR3 runs to 14 residues. The V end lost 7 bases, the J end lost 1 base, and 14 bases lay between the germline ends. Per germline, CDR1 SGHVS and CDR2 FQNEAQ. For the CDR3, the DNA is TGTGCCAGCACCTATATCGGAGGATCCTACGAGCAGTACTTC. It encodes CASTYIGGSYEQYF.

This clonotype was counted a few times. V usage is TRBV7-2 and J usage is TRBJ2-5; possible D gene TRBD2, 5 bases. The CDR3 sequence is 13 residues long. V lost 5 bases, J lost 4 bases, and 11 bases lay in between. The V gene's germline CDR1 is SGHTA and CDR2 FQGNSA. DNA for the CDR3: TGTGCCAGCAGCCCGAGCGGCCCAGAGACCCAGTACTTC. This gives the protein CASSPSGPETQYF.

V usage is TRBV15 and J usage is TRBJ1-1; D remains unclear. The germline CDR1 and CDR2 sequences are LNHNV and YYDKDF (reference sequence). The germline V and J ends were trimmed by 0 bases and 4 bases, with 9 bases remaining between them. CDR3 length equals 14 residues. CDR3 loop: CATSRDPSRTEAFF. The CDR3 coding sequence is TGTGCCACCAGCAGAGATCCGAGTCGCACTGAAGCTTTCTTT. Combining the CDR3 with reference TRBV15 and TRBJ1-1 gives the whole variable domain DAMVIQNPRYQVTQFGKPVTLSCSQTLNHNVMYWYQQKSSQAPKLLFHYYDKDFNNEADTPDNFQSRRPNTSFCFLDIRSPGLGDTAMYLCATSRDPSRTEAFFGQGTRLTVV.

This clonotype has just one count. The chain joins TRBV7-6 to TRBJ1-5; no clear D. Trimming pared 1 base from V and 5 bases from J, leaving 9 bases between. This CDR3 comprises 14 residues. Germline V gene sequence: CDR1 SGHVS, CDR2 FNYEAQ. The CDR3 sequence: CASSLGTFDQPQHF. In DNA form, the CDR3 reads TGTGCCAGCAGCTTAGGTACATTCGATCAGCCCCAGCATTTT.

Ten or more counts support this clonotype. The chain combines TRBV15 with TRBJ1-2; a possible D gene is TRBD1 (5 bases). There are 15 residues in the CDR3. V was cut by 0 bases and J by 3 bases, with 11 bases left in between. Germline-derived CDR1 and CDR2 are LNHNV and YYDKDF (reference sequence). The CDR3 is CATSRDLQVHYGYTF. CDR3 DNA sequence: TGTGCCACCAGCAGAGATTTACAGGTTCACTATGGCTACACCTTC.

For this clonotype: This may be a read error: a much more frequent sequence differs by one nucleotide. The genes are TRBV19 and TRBJ2-5; 8 bases agree with TRBD1. Germline lookup yields CDR1 LNHDA and CDR2 SQIVND (reference sequence). The CDR3 has 14 residues. The V and J ends lost 6 bases and 7 bases, in that order; junction bases with no gene match: 10. Here the CDR3 DNA reads TGTGCCAGTAGAGGGACAGGCAATAGAGGGACCCAGTACTTC. It is translated as CASRGTGNRGTQYF.

There are many counts of this clonotype. The CDR3 loop is CASSHFLSGNPYEQYF. The CDR3 DNA reads as TGTGCCAGCAGCCACTTCTTGTCCGGGAATCCCTACGAGCAGTACTTC. This chain links TRBV3-1 with TRBJ2-7; the D gene is possibly TRBD2 (5 bases). The CDR3 extends over 16 amino acids. From germline, CDR1 is LGHDT and CDR2 YNNKEL (reference sequence). The V and J ends lost 3 bases and 2 bases respectively, with 17 bases between them.

About this clonotype itself: The junction does not match germline at one end; this may be a read error. This sequence joins TRBV2 and TRBJ2-7; D is ambiguous. Germline CDR1 and CDR2: SNHLY and FYNNEI. This CDR3 has 12 residues. For the CDR3, the DNA is TGTGCCAGCAGGAGATACATGGGCGAGCAGTGCTTC. Amino acids: CASRRYMGEQCF.

The genes are TRBV29-1 and TRBJ2-7; D gene unclear. The CDR3 loop spans 11 amino acids. Trimming removed 8 bases at V and 12 bases at J, with 20 bases between. The germline V gene encodes CDR1 SQVTM and CDR2 ANQGSEA. The CDR3 loop reads CSLVGGSWGYF. CDR3 DNA: TGCAGCTTGGTGGGCGGATCTTGGGGGTACTTC.

This clonotype was seen a handful of times. The chain recombines TRBV19 with TRBJ2-3; D possibly corresponds to TRBD2 (7 bases). The V end lost 5 bases, the J end lost 1 base, and 16 bases lay between the germline ends. CDR3 size: 16 residues. CDR1 and CDR2 from the germline V gene are LNHDA and SQIVND (reference sequence). CDR3 amino acids: CASSSGVTSGTDTQYF. The CDR3 DNA reads as TGTGCCAGTAGTTCAGGGGTAACTAGCGGCACAGATACGCAGTATTTT.

V usage is TRBV25-1 and J usage is TRBJ2-3; a weak D match, TRBD2 (6 bases). CDR1 is MGHDK, CDR2 SYGVNS, per germline. V lost 6 bases, J lost 0 bases, and 10 bases lay in between. CDR3 size: 14 residues. DNA of the CDR3: TGTGCCAGCAGGGGGACTGTCAGCACAGATACGCAGTATTTT. Its protein product is CASRGTVSTDTQYF.